A single sample gave rise to the 19 T cell receptor beta chains below, sequenced in a study of graft-versus-host responses after intestinal transplantation. The data were produced by immunoSEQ multiplex PCR, yet TCRdb's version contains in-frame clones alone and is incomplete. The sample has approximately 60,000 clones; 90% are singletons. Their antigen targets remain unknown. The source material was unstimulated CD8+ T cells sorted from spleen or lymph node cells, sampled before transplant. Every receptor here comes from a human donor who was the organ donor for an intestinal transplant.

The chain combines TRBV28 with TRBJ2-5, with 8 bases aligning to TRBD1. With 4 bases clipped from V and 4 bases from J, the junction kept 11 bases outside the gene matches. The CDR3 runs to 16 residues. CDR1 MDHEN and CDR2 SYDVKM come from the germline V gene. CDR3 amino acids: CASSSPWTGPGETQYF. The CDR3 nucleotides read TGTGCCAGCAGTTCCCCTTGGACAGGGCCCGGAGAGACCCAGTACTTC.

This chain's CDR3 is CASSHHRQGAHYGYTF. In DNA, the CDR3 is TGTGCCAGCAGTCATCATCGACAGGGCGCACACTATGGCTACACCTTC. The rearrangement joins TRBV27 to TRBJ1-2, with 7 bases lining up with TRBD1. The germline V gene encodes CDR1 MNHEY and CDR2 SMNVEV (reference sequence). The junction had 12 bases not matched to a gene; V was cut back by 5 bases and J by 3 bases. This CDR3 contains 16 residues.

The gene calls are TRBV25-1 and TRBJ1-1, with a tentative D call TRBD1 (5 bases). CDR3 length equals 17 residues. Looked up from germline, CDR1 is MGHDK and CDR2 is SYGVNS. V gave up 1 base and J gave up 4 bases, with 19 bases separating them. CDR3 sequence: CASSEWERAGFLTEAFF. CDR3 DNA sequence: TGTGCCAGCAGTGAATGGGAACGGGCAGGGTTTCTCACTGAAGCTTTCTTT.

A single count supports this clone. The V and J genes are TRBV15 and TRBJ2-7; TRBD2 agrees at 12 bases. Per germline, CDR1 LNHNV and CDR2 YYDKDF (reference sequence). CDR3 size: 16 residues. The junction had 7 bases not matched to a gene; V was cut back by 0 bases and J by 7 bases. The CDR3 sequence is CATSRDSASGRGEQYF. In nucleotides, the CDR3 is TGTGCCACCAGCAGAGATTCCGCTAGCGGGAGGGGGGAGCAGTACTTC.

V is TRBV9 and J is TRBJ2-1; 8 nucleotides align to TRBD2. Trimming cost V 4 bases and J 4 bases; bases outside gene matches: 16. CDR3 length: 18 amino acids. Germline V lookup: CDR1 SGDLS, CDR2 YYNGEE. This CDR3 is CASSSHRGGGWGYNEQFF. The CDR3 DNA reads TGTGCCAGCAGCTCCCACCGGGGGGGAGGGTGGGGGTACAATGAGCAGTTCTTC. Together with reference TRBV9 and TRBJ2-1, the CDR3 gives the full variable domain: DSGVTQTPKHLITATGQRVTLRCSPRSGDLSVYWYQQSLDQGLQFLIQYYNGEERAKGNILERFSAQQFPDLHSELNLSSLELGDSALYFCASSSHRGGGWGYNEQFFGPGTRLTVL.

The V gene is TRBV28, the J gene TRBJ2-7, with 7 positions matching TRBD2. Germline lookup yields CDR1 MDHEN and CDR2 SYDVKM. The CDR3 covers 16 residues. V lost 5 bases, J lost 5 bases, and 15 bases stayed unmatched. CDR3 amino acids: CASSNRGGGGINEQYF. CDR3 in DNA: TGTGCCAGCAGTAACCGAGGTGGGGGGGGAATAAACGAGCAGTACTTC.

This sequence joins TRBV28 and TRBJ2-6; possibly TRBD1 for D (5 bases). V shed 3 bases and J shed 2 bases, with 5 bases lying between them. The CDR3 sequence is 14 residues long. CDR1 MDHEN and CDR2 SYDVKM come from the germline V gene. The CDR3 nucleotides are TGTGCCAGCAGTTTGGGGCCTGGGGCCAACGTCCTGACTTTC. As protein: CASSLGPGANVLTF.

This clone was seen just once. The chain recombines TRBV7-6 with TRBJ2-7, with 11 bases fitting TRBD2. The trim removed 5 bases at V and 6 bases at J, leaving 3 bases unmatched. Germline V gene lookup returns CDR1 SGHVS and CDR2 FNYEAQ. The CDR3 runs to 13 residues. The CDR3 DNA is TGTGCCAGCAGCCCCGGACTAGCGGGCGAGCAGTACTTC. This encodes CASSPGLAGEQYF.

This chain joins TRBV28 and TRBJ1-1, with TRBD1 matching 9 bases. Trimming removed 6 bases from V and 1 base from J; junction bases left unmatched: 15. The CDR3 totals 18 residues. Germline V gives CDR1 MDHEN, CDR2 SYDVKM. Here the CDR3 DNA reads TGTGCCAGCAGACCCCCTGGGACAGGGTCTGTCAGGAACACTGAAGCTTTCTTT. It translates to CASRPPGTGSVRNTEAFF.

The rearrangement uses TRBV4-2 and TRBJ1-1; D uncertain. CDR1 is LGHNA and CDR2 is YNFKEQ in the germline V gene. Trimming took 0 bases from V and 0 from J, leaving 8 bases between them. This CDR3 has 15 amino acids. Here the CDR3 reads CASSQDPQMNTEAFF. The CDR3, as DNA: TGTGCCAGCAGCCAAGATCCCCAGATGAACACTGAAGCTTTCTTT.

The V and J genes are TRBV2 and TRBJ2-1; 9 bases line up with TRBD1. Germline V gives CDR1 SNHLY, CDR2 FYNNEI. Trimming cost V 3 bases and J 6 bases; bases outside gene matches: 6. The CDR3 covers 15 residues. In nucleotides, the CDR3 is TGTGCCAGCAGTGAGGGGACAGGGAGTGGCAATGAGCAGTTCTTC. Encoded protein: CASSEGTGSGNEQFF.

V gene TRBV11-2 combines with J gene TRBJ2-5, with D perhaps TRBD1 (5 bases). This CDR3 spans 15 amino acids. Trimming took 2 bases from V and 5 from J, leaving 15 bases between them. Germline values: CDR1 SGHAT, CDR2 FQNNGV. CDR3 bases: TGTGCCAGCAGCTTATTTTACCGGGCAGGGGAGACCCAGTACTTC. This sequence encodes CASSLFYRAGETQYF.

The chain carries TRBV6-4 and TRBJ2-2; a weak D match, TRBD2 (6 bases). The CDR3 covers 16 residues. Germline-derived CDR1 and CDR2 are MRHNA and SNTAGT. The germline V and J ends were trimmed by 3 bases and 2 bases, with 13 bases remaining between them. CDR3 coding DNA: TGTGCCAGCAGTGATTGGGGCGGGACCAACACCGGGGAGCTGTTTTTT. Translation gives CASSDWGGTNTGELFF.

This clone showed up just once. The chain links TRBV5-1 to TRBJ1-1; possibly TRBD1 for D (5 bases). This CDR3 contains 14 residues. Trimming cost V 0 bases and J 6 bases, with 12 bases left between them. Germline values: CDR1 SGHRS, CDR2 YFSETQ. DNA for the CDR3: TGCGCCAGCAGCTTGGGAGCAGGGCCAGCTGAAGCTTTCTTT. Translation gives CASSLGAGPAEAFF.

The gene calls are TRBV27 and TRBJ1-4; D gene unclear. Trimming stripped 4 bases from V and 4 bases from J, with 10 bases between. The length of the CDR3 is 14 residues. Germline V gene data show CDR1 as MNHEY and CDR2 as SMNVEV (reference sequence). This CDR3 reads CASSSWRDNEKLFF. DNA for the CDR3: TGTGCCAGCAGTTCCTGGAGGGATAATGAAAAACTGTTTTTT.

The chain carries TRBV14 and TRBJ1-2; 12 bases map to TRBD1. Germline V gene sequence: CDR1 SGHDN, CDR2 FVKESK. Unmatched junction bases numbered 11, after V lost 5 bases and J lost 13 bases. The CDR3 has 14 residues. For the CDR3, the DNA is TGTGCCAGCAGCAACCGGGACAGGGGGCCTCTCAGCACCTTC. Its protein is CASSNRDRGPLSTF.

V is TRBV28 and J is TRBJ2-7; 8 nucleotides match TRBD1. Germline values: CDR1 MDHEN, CDR2 SYDVKM. V dropped 6 bases and J dropped 0; count of bases not matched to a gene: 4. The CDR3 loop spans 14 amino acids. As DNA, the CDR3 is TGTGCCAGCAGGCGGACAGGGAGCTCCTACGAGCAGTACTTC. It translates to CASRRTGSSYEQYF.

The chain uses TRBV18 and TRBJ1-1, with D perhaps TRBD1 (6 bases). The CDR3 consists of 13 residues. From germline, CDR1 is KGHSH and CDR2 LQKENI. Trimming took off 8 bases at V and 0 bases at J, with 10 bases between the two ends. CDR3 in DNA: TGTGCCAGCCCGGGACATTTGAACACTGAAGCTTTCTTT. Encoded protein: CASPGHLNTEAFF.

The chain uses TRBV6-1 and TRBJ2-7; perhaps TRBD2 as D (5 bases). Germline lookup yields CDR1 MNHNS and CDR2 SASEGT. V shed 4 bases and J shed 4 bases, with 11 bases lying between them. The CDR3 has 13 amino acids. CDR3 in amino acids: CASSGNSEYEQYF. CDR3 in DNA: TGTGCCAGCAGTGGTAATAGCGAATACGAGCAGTACTTC.